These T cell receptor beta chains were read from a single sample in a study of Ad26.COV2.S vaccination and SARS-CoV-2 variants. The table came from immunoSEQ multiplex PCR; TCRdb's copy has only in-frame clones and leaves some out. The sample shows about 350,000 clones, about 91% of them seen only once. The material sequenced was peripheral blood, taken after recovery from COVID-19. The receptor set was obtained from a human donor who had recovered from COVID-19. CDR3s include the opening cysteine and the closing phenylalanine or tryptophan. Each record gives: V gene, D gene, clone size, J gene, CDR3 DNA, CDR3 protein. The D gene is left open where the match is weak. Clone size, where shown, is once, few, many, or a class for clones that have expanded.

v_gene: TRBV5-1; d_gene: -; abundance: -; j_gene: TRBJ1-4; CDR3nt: TGCGCCAGCAGCAGATCAGGGGCGAGTAATGAAAAACTGTTTTTT; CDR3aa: CASSRSGASNEKLFF
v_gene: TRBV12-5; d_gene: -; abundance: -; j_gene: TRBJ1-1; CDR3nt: TGTGCTAGTGGTTTTGCCAGGGACACTGAAGCTTTCTTT; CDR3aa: CASGFARDTEAFF
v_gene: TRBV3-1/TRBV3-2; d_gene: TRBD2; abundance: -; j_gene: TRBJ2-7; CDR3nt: TGTGCCAGCAGCCAACCGGGACTAGCGGGCCACGAGCAGTACTTC; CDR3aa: CASSQPGLAGHEQYF
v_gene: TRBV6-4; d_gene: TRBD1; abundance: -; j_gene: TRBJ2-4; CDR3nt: TGTGCCAGCAGTGACGACAGGGCCCTGAACATTCAGTACTTC; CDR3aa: CASSDDRALNIQYF
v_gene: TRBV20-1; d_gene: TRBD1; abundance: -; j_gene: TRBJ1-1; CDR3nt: TGCAGTGCCGACAGGGTTGGGGCTTTCTTT; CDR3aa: CSADRVGAFF
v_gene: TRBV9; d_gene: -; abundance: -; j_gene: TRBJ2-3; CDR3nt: TGTGCCAGCAGCGTAAATAGCGGCACCTTCCCTAGCACAGATACGCAGTATTTT; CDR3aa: CASSVNSGTFPSTDTQYF
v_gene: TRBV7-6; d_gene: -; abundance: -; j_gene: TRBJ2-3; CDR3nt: TGTGCCAGCAGCTTAAACCCCGGGGCAGATACGCAGTATTTT; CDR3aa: CASSLNPGADTQYF
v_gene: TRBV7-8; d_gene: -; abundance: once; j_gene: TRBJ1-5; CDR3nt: TGTGCCAGCAGCAACCTTAGACAGGCGGGCGGCAATCAGCCCCAGCATTTT; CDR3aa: CASSNLRQAGGNQPQHF
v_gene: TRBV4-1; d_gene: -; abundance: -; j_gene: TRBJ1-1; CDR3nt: TGCGCCAGCACCCGACTCCAGGGAGGGACTGAAGCTTTCTTT; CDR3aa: CASTRLQGGTEAFF
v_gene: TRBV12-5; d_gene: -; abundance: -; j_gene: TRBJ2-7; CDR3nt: TGTGCTAGTGGTTTGGTAAACGGAGCCTACGAGCAGTACTTC; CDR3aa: CASGLVNGAYEQYF
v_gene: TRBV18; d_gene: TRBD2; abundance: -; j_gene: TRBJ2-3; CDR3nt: TGTGCCAGCTCACCGACTAGCGGGGGGGCCGCGTCAACAGATACGCAGTATTTT; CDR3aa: CASSPTSGGAASTDTQYF
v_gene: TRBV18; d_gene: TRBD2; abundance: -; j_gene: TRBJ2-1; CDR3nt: TGTGCCAGCTCACCACCGGGGGGGGAAGAAAGGATCAATGAGCAGTTCTTC; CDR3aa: CASSPPGGEERINEQFF
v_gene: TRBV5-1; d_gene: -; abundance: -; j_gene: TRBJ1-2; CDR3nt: TGCGCCAGCAGCCCCTCGACAGAGAGCTATGGCTACACCTTC; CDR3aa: CASSPSTESYGYTF
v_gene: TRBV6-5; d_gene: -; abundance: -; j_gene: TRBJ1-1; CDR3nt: TGTGCCAGCAGTTACGCCACTGAAGCTTTCTTT; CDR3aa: CASSYATEAFF
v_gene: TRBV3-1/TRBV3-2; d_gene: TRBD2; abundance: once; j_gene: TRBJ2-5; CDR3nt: TGTGCCAGCAGCCAAGTGGCTAGCGGGGGGAATCAAGAGACCCAGTACTTC; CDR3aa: CASSQVASGGNQETQYF
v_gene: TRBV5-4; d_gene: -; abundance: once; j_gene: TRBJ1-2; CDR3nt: TGTGCCAGCAGCTTGGTAGTAGGACAGAGGGGTGGAGGCTACACCTTC; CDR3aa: CASSLVVGQRGGGYTF
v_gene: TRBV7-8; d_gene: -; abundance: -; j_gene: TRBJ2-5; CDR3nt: TGTGCCAGCAGCCCCGGGCCCGGTTGGTACCAAGAGACCCAGTACTTC; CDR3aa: CASSPGPGWYQETQYF
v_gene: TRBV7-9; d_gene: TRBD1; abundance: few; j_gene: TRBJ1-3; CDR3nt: TGTGCCAGCAGCTTATTCCGCCAGGGGGCCGCTGGAAACACCATATATTTT; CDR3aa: CASSLFRQGAAGNTIYF
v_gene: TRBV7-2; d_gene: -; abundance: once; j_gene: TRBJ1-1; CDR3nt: TGTGCCAGCAGCGGGATAAGTACTGAAGCTTTCTTT; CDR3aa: CASSGISTEAFF
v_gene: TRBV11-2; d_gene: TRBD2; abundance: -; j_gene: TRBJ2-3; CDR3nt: TGTGCCAGCAGCCAGACTAGCGGGGTTTTCACAGATACGCAGTATTTT; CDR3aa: CASSQTSGVFTDTQYF
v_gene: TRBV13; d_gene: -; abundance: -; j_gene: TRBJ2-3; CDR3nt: TGTGCCAGCAGCCACACTAGCACAGATACGCAGTATTTT; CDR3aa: CASSHTSTDTQYF
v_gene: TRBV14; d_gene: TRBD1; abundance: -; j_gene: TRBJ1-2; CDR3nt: TGTGCCAGCAGCCCCCGGGACAGGGGCTCTGGCTACACCTTC; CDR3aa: CASSPRDRGSGYTF
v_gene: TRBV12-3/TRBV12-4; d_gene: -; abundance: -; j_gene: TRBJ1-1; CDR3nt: TGTGCCAGCATCAGGTACACTGAAGCTTTCTTT; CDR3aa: CASIRYTEAFF
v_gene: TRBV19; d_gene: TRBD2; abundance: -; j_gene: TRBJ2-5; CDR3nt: TGTGCCAGTAGTATGGGGGGGGACGGGACCCAGTACTTC; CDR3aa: CASSMGGDGTQYF
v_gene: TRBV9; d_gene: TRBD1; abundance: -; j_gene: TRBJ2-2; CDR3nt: TGTGCCAGCAGCGCCCGACAGGGGGTGAACACCGGGGAGCTGTTTTTT; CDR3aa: CASSARQGVNTGELFF
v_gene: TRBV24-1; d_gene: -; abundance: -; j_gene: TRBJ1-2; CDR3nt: TGTGCCACCACCCAACCGGGACGGAGAACCCCCGACTATGGCTACACCTTC; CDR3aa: CATTQPGRRTPDYGYTF
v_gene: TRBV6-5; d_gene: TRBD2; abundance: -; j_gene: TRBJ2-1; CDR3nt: TGTGCCAGCACCCAGACTAGCGGGGGGTTCAATGAGCAGTTCTTC; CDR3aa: CASTQTSGGFNEQFF
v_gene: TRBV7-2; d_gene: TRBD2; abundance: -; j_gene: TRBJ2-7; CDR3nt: TGTGCCAGCAGCGTGAGCGGGAGGGAGCGCGAGCAGTACTTC; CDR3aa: CASSVSGREREQYF
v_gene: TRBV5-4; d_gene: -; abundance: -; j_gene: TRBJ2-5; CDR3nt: TGTGCCAGCAGCTTGGGGCCAGGTGGGGTCCAAGAGACCCAGTACTTC; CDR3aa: CASSLGPGGVQETQYF
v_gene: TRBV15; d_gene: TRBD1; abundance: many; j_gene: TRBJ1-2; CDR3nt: TGTGCCACCAGGGATACGGACAGGGGAGACTATGGCTACACCTTC; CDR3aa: CATRDTDRGDYGYTF
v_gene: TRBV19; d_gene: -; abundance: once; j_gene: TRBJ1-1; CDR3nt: TGTGCCAGTAGTATCGGGTACATGAACACTGAAGCTTTCTTT; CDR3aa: CASSIGYMNTEAFF
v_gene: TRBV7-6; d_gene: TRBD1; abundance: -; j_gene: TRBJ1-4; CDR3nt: TGTGCCAGCAGCTTGACAGGGGGCAATGAAAAACTGTTTTTT; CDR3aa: CASSLTGGNEKLFF
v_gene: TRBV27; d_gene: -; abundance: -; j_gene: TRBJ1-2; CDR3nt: TGTGCCAGCAGTTTATCGGAACGGACACCCTATGGCTACACCTTC; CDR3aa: CASSLSERTPYGYTF
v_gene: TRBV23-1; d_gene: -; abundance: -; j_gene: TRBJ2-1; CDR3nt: TGCGCCAGCAGTCAACTAGACAGGGAGGTAGTGGGAAAAGAGACCGATTCTAACAATGAGCAGTTCTTC; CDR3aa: CASSQLDREVVGKETDSNNEQFF
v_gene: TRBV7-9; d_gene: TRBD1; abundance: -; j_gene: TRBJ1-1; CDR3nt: TGTGCCAGCAGCCCCACAACGGGACAGAAGAACACTGAAGCTTTCTTT; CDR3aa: CASSPTTGQKNTEAFF
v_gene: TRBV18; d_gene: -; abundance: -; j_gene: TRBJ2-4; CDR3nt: TGTGCCAGCTCACCACCTGGCCTAGCCAAAAACATTCAGTACTTC; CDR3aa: CASSPPGLAKNIQYF
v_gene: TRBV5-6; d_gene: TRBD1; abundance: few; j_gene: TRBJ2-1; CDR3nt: TGTGCCAGCAGCTTGCGACAGGGAGTATACAATGAGCAGTTCTTC; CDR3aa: CASSLRQGVYNEQFF
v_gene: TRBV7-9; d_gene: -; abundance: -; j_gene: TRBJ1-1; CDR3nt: TGTGCCAGCAGCTTCGGACAGAAGAACACTGAAGCTTTCTTT; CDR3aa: CASSFGQKNTEAFF
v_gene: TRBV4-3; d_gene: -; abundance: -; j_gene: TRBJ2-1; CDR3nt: TGCGCCAGCAGCCCGACTGAGCGGGTCAACAATGAGCAGTTCTTC; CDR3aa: CASSPTERVNNEQFF
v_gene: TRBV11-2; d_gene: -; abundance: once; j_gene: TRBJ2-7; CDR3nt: TGTGCCAGCAGCTCCGTAAGGGAGAGCTCCTACGAGCAGTACTTC; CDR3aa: CASSSVRESSYEQYF
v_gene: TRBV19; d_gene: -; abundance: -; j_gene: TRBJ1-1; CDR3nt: TGTGCCAGTAAAAAGGACACCATGAACACTGAAGCTTTCTTT; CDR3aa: CASKKDTMNTEAFF
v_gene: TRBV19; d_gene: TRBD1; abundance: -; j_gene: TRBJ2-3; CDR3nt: TGTGCCAGTAGTATGGTCAGGGGGCTAGATACGCAGTATTTT; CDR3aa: CASSMVRGLDTQYF
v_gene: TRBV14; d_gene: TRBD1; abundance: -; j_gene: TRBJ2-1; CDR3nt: TGTGCCAGCAGCCACATGAACAGGGGGCCATACAATGAGCAGTTCTTC; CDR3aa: CASSHMNRGPYNEQFF
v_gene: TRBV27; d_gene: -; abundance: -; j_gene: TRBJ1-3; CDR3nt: TGTGCCAGCAGTTTGGCAGGGGCTCCCTCTGGAAACACCATATATTTT; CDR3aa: CASSLAGAPSGNTIYF
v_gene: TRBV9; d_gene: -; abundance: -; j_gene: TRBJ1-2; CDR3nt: TGTGCCAGCAGCGCCGGGACCGCGGAGTATGGCTACACCTTC; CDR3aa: CASSAGTAEYGYTF
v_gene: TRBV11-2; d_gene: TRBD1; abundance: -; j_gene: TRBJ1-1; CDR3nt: TGTGCCAGCAGCTTAGCCATGACAGGGGTGGGCACTGAAGCTTTCTTT; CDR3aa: CASSLAMTGVGTEAFF
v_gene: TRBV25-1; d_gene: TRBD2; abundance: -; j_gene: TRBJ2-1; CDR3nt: TGTGCCAGCAGTGAGACTAGCGGGGGGACCAGACAGTTCTTC; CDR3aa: CASSETSGGTRQFF
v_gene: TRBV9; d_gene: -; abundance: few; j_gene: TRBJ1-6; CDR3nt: TGTGCCAGCAGCGCCCCTAGGACCGGCGATTCACCCCTCCACTTT; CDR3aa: CASSAPRTGDSPLHF
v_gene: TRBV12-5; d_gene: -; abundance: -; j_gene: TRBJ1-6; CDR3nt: TGTGCTAGTGGTTTAGACGGGAGGTGGAATTCACCCCTCCACTTT; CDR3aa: CASGLDGRWNSPLHF
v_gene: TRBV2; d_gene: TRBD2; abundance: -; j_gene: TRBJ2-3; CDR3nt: TGTGCCAGCCGTCGGGAGGGAGATACGCAGTATTTT; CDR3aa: CASRREGDTQYF
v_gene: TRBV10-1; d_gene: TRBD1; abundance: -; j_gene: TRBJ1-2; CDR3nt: TGCGCCAGCAGTGATGATGGCGGTGCAGGGGGGCAAGGTGGCTACACCTTC; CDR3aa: CASSDDGGAGGQGGYTF
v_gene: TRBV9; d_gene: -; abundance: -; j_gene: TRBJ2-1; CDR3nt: TGTGCCAGCAGCACGTCAGGGACGGTAACAAATGAGCAGTTCTTC; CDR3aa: CASSTSGTVTNEQFF
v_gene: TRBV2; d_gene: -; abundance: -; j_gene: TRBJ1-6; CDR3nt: TGTGCCAGCAGTTTGGACATCTATAATTCACCCCTCCACTTT; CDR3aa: CASSLDIYNSPLHF
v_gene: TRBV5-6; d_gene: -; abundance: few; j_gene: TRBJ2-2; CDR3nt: TGTGCCAGCAGCGGCCCATCCGGGGAGCTGTTTTTT; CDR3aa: CASSGPSGELFF
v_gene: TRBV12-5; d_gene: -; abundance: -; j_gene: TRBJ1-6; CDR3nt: TGTGCTAGTGGTGGGGCGGGGGGCGCTGATTCACCCCTCCACTTT; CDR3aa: CASGGAGGADSPLHF
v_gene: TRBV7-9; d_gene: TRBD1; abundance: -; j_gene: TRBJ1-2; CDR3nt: TGTGCCAGCAGCGCCCAGGGACAGGGTCTGGGGGGCTACACCTTC; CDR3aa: CASSAQGQGLGGYTF
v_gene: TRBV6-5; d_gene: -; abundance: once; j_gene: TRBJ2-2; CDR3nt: TGTGCCACCGGGAAGAGAATACTAAACACCGGGGAGCTGTTTTTT; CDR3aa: CATGKRILNTGELFF
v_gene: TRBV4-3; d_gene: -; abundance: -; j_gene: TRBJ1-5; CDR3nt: TGCGCCAGCAGCCAAACTGCCGATGCTAATCAGCCCCAGCATTTT; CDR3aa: CASSQTADANQPQHF
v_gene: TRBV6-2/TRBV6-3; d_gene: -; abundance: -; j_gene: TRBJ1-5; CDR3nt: TGTGCCAGCAGTTCCATTGAGGGGATAGACAATCAGCCCCAGCATTTT; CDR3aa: CASSSIEGIDNQPQHF